This TCR beta chain derives from a study of identifying expanded T cells in peripheral blood. Findings of the study overall: Variance in clone template counts between roughly two-week samples significantly increased with total template count across all healthy donors. Differentially abundant clones: roughly 1.2 between replicates, 16.4 at roughly 2 weeks, around 19 at four.

Clones were read by immunoSEQ multiplex PCR, and TCRdb kept only the in-frame ones, dropping some. The sample shows around 95,000 clones, approximately 88% of them seen only once. With regard to this clone: No antigen is known for it.

Germline CDR1 and CDR2: GTSNPN and SVGIG (reference sequence). This CDR3 is built from 13 residues. Trimming stripped 5 bases from V and 2 bases from J, with 13 bases between. Sequencing used blood. The chain recombines TRBV30 with TRBJ2-7, with a tentative D call TRBD2 (5 bases). This receptor was obtained from a person aged 18-69 years in good health. The CDR3 spells CAWGPSGTYEQYF. Here the CDR3 DNA reads TGTGCCTGGGGACCTTCGGGGACCTACGAGCAGTACTTC.